The 28 T cell receptor beta chains given below trace back to one sample, sequenced in a study of cytomegalovirus exposure and HLA in healthy donors. Assay used: immunoSEQ multiplex PCR; TCRdb lists only in-frame clones, some missing. The sample gives some 99,000 clones, 85% to 90% of which show up once; more than 2% is in the top ten. Specimen: PBMCs. The receptors come from a young woman in good health and CMV-seronegative.

V and J are TRBV7-9 and TRBJ2-7; D is possibly TRBD2 (5 bases). Per germline, CDR1 SEHNR and CDR2 FQNEAQ (reference sequence). The CDR3 is 14 amino acids. The V end was cut by 5 bases, the J end by 1 base, with 12 bases between. The CDR3 protein is CASSAPGGSYEQYF. Here the CDR3 DNA reads TGTGCCAGCAGCGCCCCCGGAGGTTCCTACGAGCAGTACTTC.

The chain couples TRBV6-5 to TRBJ2-7; 8 bases are a match to TRBD1. V was clipped by 6 bases and J by 2 bases; unmatched bases: 9. The CDR3 consists of 15 residues. Germline CDR1 is MNHEY and CDR2 is SVGAGI. The CDR3 DNA follows: TGTGCCAGCAGCCCTAGACAGGGGAGAGCCTACGAGCAGTACTTC. It encodes CASSPRQGRAYEQYF.

J is TRBJ1-2 and V is TRBV28; D unclear. The V gene's germline CDR1 is MDHEN and CDR2 SYDVKM. V lost 8 bases and J lost 0, with 19 bases in between. There are 16 residues in the CDR3. The CDR3 is CASSDFFGFSNYGYTF. CDR3 nucleotide sequence: TGTGCCAGCTCAGACTTTTTCGGGTTTTCTAACTATGGCTACACCTTC.

V gene TRBV11-2 combines with J gene TRBJ2-3; D remains ambiguous. Germline V gives CDR1 SGHAT, CDR2 FQNNGV. Trimming shortened V by 7 bases and J by 5 bases, and 22 bases separated the two germline ends. The CDR3 runs 16 residues. The CDR3 coding sequence is TGTGCCAGCACCCCACGTGGCTTTCTCTTTGAAGATACGCAGTATTTT. This sequence encodes CASTPRGFLFEDTQYF.

V is TRBV6-5 and J is TRBJ2-6, with D perhaps matching TRBD2 (6 bases). V was shortened by 5 bases and J by 0 bases, with 8 bases between the two germline ends. The CDR3 extends over 15 amino acids. Looked up from germline, CDR1 is MNHEY and CDR2 is SVGAGI. Here the CDR3 DNA reads TGTGCCAGCAGTGGGACTGACTCTGGGGCCAACGTCCTGACTTTC. Translating gives CASSGTDSGANVLTF.

The V call is TRBV7-9, the J call TRBJ1-1, with 9 bases lining up with TRBD1. The J segment lost 3 bases and the V segment lost 5 bases, leaving 4 bases of the junction unmatched. Germline V gene lookup returns CDR1 SEHNR and CDR2 FQNEAQ (reference sequence). The CDR3 extends over 14 amino acids. In DNA, the CDR3 is TGTGCCAGCAGCATGAGGACAGGGGACACTGAAGCTTTCTTT. Its translation is CASSMRTGDTEAFF.

The chain has TRBV4-3 and TRBJ1-2, with D maybe TRBD1 (6 bases). The CDR3 spans 16 residues. Deletions cut 1 base from V and 8 bases from J, with 20 bases between. CDR1 is LGHNA and CDR2 is YSLEER in the germline V gene. This CDR3 is CASSQGGAPGGRGYTF. Written as DNA, the CDR3 is TGCGCCAGCAGCCAAGGCGGGGCTCCGGGGGGCAGGGGCTACACCTTC.

This chain joins TRBV27 and TRBJ2-3; D remains ambiguous. The CDR3 spans 13 residues. V lost 3 bases, J lost 4 bases, and 8 bases lay in between. CDR1 and CDR2 from the germline V gene are MNHEY and SMNVEV (reference sequence). The CDR3 sequence: CASSFPLADTQYF. The CDR3 DNA sequence: TGTGCCAGCAGTTTCCCTCTAGCAGATACGCAGTATTTT.

The chain joins TRBV12-1 to TRBJ1-4; the table's D call, TRBD1, was not checked against the DNA. TRBV12-1 is termed a pseudogene. There are 15 residues in the CDR3. CDR3 nucleotides: TGTGCCAGCAGCTTTGACAGCTTAACTAATGAAAAACTGTTTTTT. Protein: CASSFDSLTNEKLFF.

Here the CDR3 DNA reads TGTGCCACAGGACTAGCGGGAGGGTACGAGCAGTACTTC. The encoded protein is CATGLAGGYEQYF. The genes are TRBV6-5 and TRBJ2-7; 15 nucleotides match TRBD2. CDR3 length: 13 amino acids. Germline V gene lookup returns CDR1 MNHEY and CDR2 SVGAGI. V dropped 10 bases and J dropped 4; count of bases not matched to a gene: 2.

The chain combines TRBV6-4 with TRBJ2-7, with TRBD1 matching over 10 bases. The junction had 5 bases not matched to a gene; V was cut back by 8 bases and J by 4 bases. Per germline, CDR1 MRHNA and CDR2 SNTAGT. The CDR3 runs to 13 residues. The CDR3 sequence: CASAKGQGYEQYF. CDR3 DNA sequence: TGTGCCAGCGCTAAGGGACAGGGGTACGAGCAGTACTTC.

This clone is a singleton in its sample. The chain uses TRBV5-8 and TRBJ2-7, with D unresolved. Germline V gene lookup returns CDR1 SGHTS and CDR2 YDEGEE. Between the trimmed V and J ends, which lost 5 bases and 8 bases, there was a span of 14 bases. The length of the CDR3 is 12 residues. This chain's CDR3 is CASRTSPGKQYF. DNA for the CDR3: TGTGCCAGCAGGACCAGTCCAGGAAAGCAGTACTTC. Looking up the rest from reference TRBV5-8 and TRBJ2-7 gives the full variable domain: EAGVTQSPTHLIKTRGQQATLRCSPISGHTSVYWYQQALGLGLQFLLWYDEGEERNRGNFPPRFSGRQFPNYSSELNVNALELEDSALYLCASRTSPGKQYFGPGTRLTVT.

The gene calls are TRBV10-3 and TRBJ2-7; TRBD2 is a possible D gene (6 bases). CDR1 ENHRY and CDR2 SYGVKD come from the germline V gene. Trimming shortened V by 6 bases and J by 7 bases, and 22 bases separated the two germline ends. CDR3 length: 15 amino acids. This chain's CDR3 is CAIRDPSALLREQYF. The CDR3 nucleotides are TGTGCCATCAGAGATCCTAGCGCCCTCCTACGAGAGCAGTACTTC.

V is TRBV19 and J is TRBJ2-7, with 9 bases lining up with TRBD1. V dropped 2 bases and J dropped 2; count of bases not matched to a gene: 4. Germline lookup yields CDR1 LNHDA and CDR2 SQIVND (reference sequence). The CDR3 length is 15 residues. This chain's CDR3 is CASSITGGNPYEQYF. In DNA, the CDR3 is TGTGCCAGTAGTATAACAGGGGGCAACCCCTACGAGCAGTACTTC.

The chain combines TRBV6-5 with TRBJ2-4; D is undetermined. Trimming removed 8 bases at V and 7 bases at J, with 9 bases between. Germline loops: CDR1 MNHEY, CDR2 SVGAGI. The CDR3 spans 11 residues. CDR3 coding DNA: TGTGCCAGCCGCTCTAAGAACATTCAGTACTTC. Protein: CASRSKNIQYF.

The chain has TRBV6-5 and TRBJ1-5; maybe TRBD1 (5 bases). V dropped 0 bases and J dropped 6 bases, with 9 bases sitting between them. Germline V gene lookup returns CDR1 MNHEY and CDR2 SVGAGI. CDR3 length: 14 amino acids. The CDR3, as DNA: TGTGCCAGCAGTTACTCGACAGAGTCTCAGCCCCAGCATTTT. It is translated as CASSYSTESQPQHF.

The chain carries TRBV28 and TRBJ2-1, with D unresolved. Germline V CDR1 and CDR2: MDHEN, SYDVKM. CDR3 length: 10 residues. V gave up 10 bases and J gave up 7 bases, with 8 bases separating them. CDR3: CATESNEQFF. CDR3 DNA sequence: TGTGCCACCGAGTCGAATGAGCAGTTCTTC.

The CDR3: CASIFNEKLFF. In DNA, the CDR3 is TGTGCCAGCATATTCAATGAAAAACTGTTTTTT. The chain has TRBV7-9 and TRBJ1-4; D unclear. CDR3 size: 11 residues. Trimming shortened V by 7 bases and J by 5 bases, and 5 bases separated the two germline ends. Germline CDR1 and CDR2: SEHNR and FQNEAQ (reference sequence).

This clone has just one count. The chain joins TRBV5-5 to TRBJ1-2; 9 bases map to TRBD1. The CDR3 has 12 amino acids. The V gene end was trimmed by 4 bases and the J gene end by 11 bases; junction bases not matched to a gene: 6. Germline assignment: CDR1 SGHKS and CDR2 YYEKEE (reference sequence). DNA for the CDR3: TGTGCCAGCAGCCAAACAGGGGGCGCGTACACCTTC. Translation gives CASSQTGGAYTF.

This chain connects TRBV7-9 to TRBJ1-2; 9 bases line up with TRBD1. The CDR3 has 15 amino acids. Germline lookup yields CDR1 SEHNR and CDR2 FQNEAQ (reference sequence). The V gene end was trimmed by 3 bases and the J gene end by 8 bases; junction bases not matched to a gene: 10. The CDR3 bases are TGTGCCAGCAGCTTTTCCTCCGGGACAGGGTCGGGCTACACCTTC. This codes for CASSFSSGTGSGYTF.

The chain has TRBV7-9 and TRBJ2-3; 12 nucleotides line up with TRBD2. The CDR3 spans 16 residues. Germline CDR1 and CDR2: SEHNR and FQNEAQ (reference sequence). J lost 5 bases, V lost 5 bases, and 8 bases had no gene match. The CDR3 reads CASSPWTSGAGDTQYF. CDR3 bases: TGTGCCAGCAGCCCCTGGACTAGCGGGGCGGGAGATACGCAGTATTTT.

The V call is TRBV18, the J call TRBJ1-2, with D possibly matching TRBD1 (5 bases). The length of the CDR3 is 14 residues. The V gene's germline CDR1 is KGHSH and CDR2 LQKENI. V dropped 3 bases and J dropped 1 base, with 9 bases sitting between them. The CDR3, as DNA: TGTGCCAGCTCACCTACCGACAGTAACTATGGCTACACCTTC. It yields the protein CASSPTDSNYGYTF.

V is TRBV7-2 and J is TRBJ2-7; the D gene is possibly TRBD2 (5 bases). The V end lost 5 bases, the J end lost 7 bases, and 18 bases lay between the germline ends. From germline, CDR1 is SGHTA and CDR2 FQGNSA. There are 14 residues in the CDR3. The CDR3 here is CASSPLGGLDEQYF. CDR3 DNA sequence: TGTGCCAGCAGCCCCTTAGGAGGTTTAGATGAGCAGTACTTC.

This chain links TRBV6-5 with TRBJ2-1; TRBD2 might be the D (6 bases). V was shortened by 10 bases and J by 8 bases, with 15 bases between the two germline ends. The CDR3 is 12 amino acids. Per germline, CDR1 MNHEY and CDR2 SVGAGI. The CDR3 reads CATGARAHEQFF. DNA for the CDR3: TGTGCCACGGGAGCCAGGGCCCATGAGCAGTTCTTC.

The V call is TRBV20-1, the J call TRBJ2-2; D unclear. Per the germline V gene, CDR1 is DFQATT and CDR2 is SNEGSKA (reference sequence). The V end lost 3 bases, the J end lost 6 bases, and 5 bases lay between the germline ends. The CDR3 is 11 amino acids. The CDR3 region is CSARRSGELFF. The CDR3 DNA reads TGCAGTGCTAGGAGGTCCGGGGAGCTGTTTTTT.

The V call is TRBV5-1, the J call TRBJ2-1; maybe TRBD2 (6 bases). CDR1 SGHRS and CDR2 YFSETQ come from the germline V gene. The CDR3 extends over 16 amino acids. The germline V and J ends were trimmed by 0 bases and 2 bases, with 12 bases remaining between them. The CDR3 DNA reads as TGCGCCAGCAGCTTGGATCATAGCGGCCCCTACAATGAGCAGTTCTTC. It yields the protein CASSLDHSGPYNEQFF.

The chain has TRBV9 and TRBJ2-7; perhaps TRBD2 as D (6 bases). Trimming took off 2 bases at V and 3 bases at J, with 15 bases between the two ends. This CDR3 is 15 amino acids long. Looked up from germline, CDR1 is SGDLS and CDR2 is YYNGEE. DNA for the CDR3: TGTGCCAGCAGCGTGGGGGGACGAAAGGGCTACGAGCAGTACTTC. Protein: CASSVGGRKGYEQYF.

This chain uses TRBV6-6 with TRBJ1-2, with D possibly being TRBD1 (5 bases). The germline V gene encodes CDR1 MNHNY and CDR2 SVGAGI (reference sequence). Trimming removed 6 bases from V and 5 bases from J, with 19 bases in between. The CDR3 runs to 15 residues. CDR3 nucleotides: TGTGCCAGCAGCCCCTCCTTAAGGGGCACTTATGGCTACACCTTC. It is translated as CASSPSLRGTYGYTF.